What follows are 27 T cell receptor beta chains derived from one specimen sequenced in a study of identical twins. TCRdb reprocessed the 5' RACE reads with MiXCR, giving one entry per CDR3 protein. The sample holds over 550,000 distinct CDR3 sequences, 7% to 7.5% seen once. This sample was also put to use in a study of yellow fever vaccine responses in identical twins.

Source material: PBMCs. These receptor sequences come from a woman aged 18-35 years in good health.

This clonotype showed up just a few times. The rearrangement links TRBV12-3 or TRBV12-4 to TRBJ2-5, with 8 nucleotides matching TRBD1. With 5 bases clipped from V and 4 bases from J, the junction kept 9 bases outside the gene matches. This CDR3 comprises 15 residues. The CDR3 loop is CASSPPDRVGETQYF. Written as DNA, the CDR3 is TGTGCCAGCAGTCCCCCGGACAGGGTGGGAGAGACCCAGTACTTC.

Ten or more counts support this clonotype. The chain uses TRBV5-1 and TRBJ2-5; a possible D gene is TRBD2 (6 bases). The germline V gene encodes CDR1 SGHRS and CDR2 YFSETQ. The CDR3 spans 14 residues. Trimming left V 3 bases short and J 4 bases short, with 13 bases between. As DNA, the CDR3 is TGCGCCAGCAGCTCCCGGGAGCCAGGAGAGACCCAGTACTTC. This translates into CASSSREPGETQYF.

This clonotype was observed a handful of times. V is TRBV20-1 and J is TRBJ2-5; 13 nucleotides match TRBD2. The CDR3 consists of 17 residues. V was clipped by 4 bases and J by 5 bases; unmatched bases: 13. Germline CDR1 and CDR2: DFQATT and SNEGSKA (reference sequence). Written as DNA, the CDR3 is TGCAGTGCTAATGAGGCGGGGAAACTAGCGGGAGGGGAGACCCAGTACTTC. Encoded protein: CSANEAGKLAGGETQYF.

The rearrangement uses TRBV18 and TRBJ1-1; D gene ambiguous. Trimming removed 2 bases from V and 6 bases from J, with 19 bases in between. The CDR3 contains 16 residues. From germline, CDR1 is KGHSH and CDR2 LQKENI. In DNA form, the CDR3 reads TGTGCCAGCTCACCAGAGCTGGGCAGAGGATGGGCTGAAGCTTTCTTT. It specifies CASSPELGRGWAEAFF.

In its sample, this clonotype was seen many times. The J gene is TRBJ2-1, the V gene TRBV7-9; 7 bases line up with TRBD1. With 5 bases clipped from V and 6 bases from J, the junction kept 7 bases outside the gene matches. Germline assignment: CDR1 SEHNR and CDR2 FQNEAQ (reference sequence). The CDR3 is 14 residues long. Written as DNA, the CDR3 is TGTGCCAGCAGCAGGGACAGCCCATCCAATGAGCAGTTCTTC. It yields the protein CASSRDSPSNEQFF.

This clonotype occurred a few times. The J gene is TRBJ2-7, the V gene TRBV12-3 or TRBV12-4, with TRBD2 identical over 7 bases. V lost 6 bases, J lost 1 base, and 9 bases stayed unmatched. CDR3 size: 15 residues. The chain's CDR3 is CASSPWRAGSYEQYF. The CDR3 region has the DNA TGTGCCAGCAGCCCTTGGCGAGCGGGGTCCTACGAGCAGTACTTC.

This clonotype came up a few times. The rearrangement uses TRBV6-1 and TRBJ1-5, with no clear D. The germline V gene has CDR1 MNHNS and CDR2 SASEGT. V was cut by 3 bases and J by 4 bases, with 7 bases left in between. The CDR3 contains 13 residues. The CDR3 bases are TGTGCCAGCAGTGAGTGGCAGAATCAGCCCCAGCATTTT. It is translated as CASSEWQNQPQHF.

This clonotype appeared a few times. The rearrangement links TRBV7-2 to TRBJ2-1; 11 bases are a match to TRBD2. The CDR3 contains 15 residues. Unmatched junction bases numbered 9, after V lost 6 bases and J lost 8 bases. The germline gives CDR1 SGHTA, CDR2 FQGNSA. The DNA for the CDR3 is TGTGCCAGCAGGCGTCAACTAGCGGGAGTGCATGAGCAGTTCTTC. As protein: CASRRQLAGVHEQFF.

The rearrangement joins TRBV20-1 to TRBJ2-7; possibly TRBD2 for D (5 bases). CDR1 and CDR2 (germline): DFQATT, SNEGSKA (reference sequence). CDR3 length: 10 amino acids. The V end was cut by 2 bases, the J end by 7 bases, with 6 bases between. CDR3 nucleotide sequence: TGCAGTGCTAGAAGGGAGGAGCAGTACTTC. Encoded protein: CSARREEQYF.

In its sample, this clonotype was seen many times. This chain connects TRBV12-3 or TRBV12-4 to TRBJ1-1, with D perhaps TRBD1 (5 bases). The CDR3 is made up of 14 amino acids. Trimming cost V 6 bases and J 6 bases, with 17 bases left between them. The CDR3 DNA reads as TGTGCCAGCAGGCCGCCAGGGTATCCCCCTGAAGCTTTCTTT. Its translation is CASRPPGYPPEAFF.

This clonotype turned up a few times. The CDR3 spells CASSAEVGASSTEAFF. CDR3 coding DNA: TGCGCCAGCAGCGCGGAGGTCGGGGCCTCGTCCACTGAAGCTTTCTTT. The chain joins TRBV5-1 to TRBJ1-1; a weak D match, TRBD1 (5 bases). Germline CDR1 and CDR2: SGHRS and YFSETQ. Trimming took off 4 bases at V and 4 bases at J, with 20 bases between the two ends. The CDR3 spans 16 residues.

The J gene is TRBJ2-7, the V gene TRBV9; a weak D match, TRBD1 (5 bases). V lost 3 bases to trimming and J lost 3 bases, with 10 bases between them. This CDR3 has 13 residues. CDR1 and CDR2 (germline): SGDLS, YYNGEE. The CDR3 loop reads CASSGTPYYEQYF. DNA of the CDR3: TGTGCCAGCAGCGGGACACCATACTACGAGCAGTACTTC.

This chain uses TRBV28 with TRBJ2-3, with D perhaps being TRBD1 or TRBD2 (5 bases each). The CDR3 runs to 14 residues. V was clipped by 6 bases and J by 1 base, with 11 bases between them. From germline, CDR1 is MDHEN and CDR2 SYDVKM. Here the CDR3 reads CASRTGTRTDTQYF. In nucleotides, the CDR3 is TGTGCCAGCAGGACCGGGACCCGCACAGATACGCAGTATTTT.

This clonotype was counted ten times or more. The chain joins TRBV12-3 or TRBV12-4 to TRBJ1-3; no firm D call. The CDR3 covers 14 residues. V lost 5 bases and J 1 base, leaving 9 bases between the germline ends. CDR3 sequence: CASSTSGSGNTIYF. Here the CDR3 DNA reads TGTGCCAGCAGTACCTCGGGTTCTGGAAACACCATATATTTT.

This clonotype was recorded at least ten times. The chain is built from TRBV10-3 and TRBJ2-7; tentative D call: TRBD2 (6 bases). Trimming removed 3 bases from V and 2 bases from J, with 11 bases in between. Germline CDR1 ENHRY, CDR2 SYGVKD. CDR3 length equals 14 residues. CDR3 coding DNA: TGTGCCATCAGTGATATTGCGGGAACCTACGAGCAGTACTTC. Translation gives CAISDIAGTYEQYF.

This clonotype was counted ten times or more. This chain uses TRBV5-1 with TRBJ1-1; 8 bases match TRBD1. The CDR3 covers 14 residues. The J segment lost 5 bases and the V segment lost 5 bases, leaving 8 bases of the junction unmatched. Germline V gene data show CDR1 as SGHRS and CDR2 as YFSETQ. The CDR3 region has the DNA TGCGCCAGCAGAGGGACAGGTAGAGAGACTGAAGCTTTCTTT. Translating gives CASRGTGRETEAFF.

This clonotype was recorded at least ten times. CDR3 sequence: CAISPNYNEQFF. CDR3 sequence (DNA): TGTGCCATCAGTCCTAACTACAATGAGCAGTTCTTC. The chain joins TRBV10-3 to TRBJ2-1; D uncertain. Trimming left V 5 bases short and J 3 bases short, with 5 bases between. CDR3 length: 12 amino acids. CDR1 is ENHRY and CDR2 is SYGVKD in the germline V gene.

This clonotype has just a few counts. The chain employs TRBV3-1 and TRBJ2-1; 7 positions agree with TRBD2. The CDR3 consists of 15 residues. Germline CDR1 and CDR2: LGHDT and YNNKEL (reference sequence). V shed 1 base, J shed 8 bases, and the junction held 8 bases outside the gene matches. The chain's CDR3 is CASSQVAGDGDEQFF. The CDR3 DNA reads TGTGCCAGCAGCCAAGTGGCGGGAGACGGCGATGAGCAGTTCTTC.

This clonotype was seen only a few times. The chain employs TRBV7-8 and TRBJ2-3; 7 bases line up with TRBD2. Trimming removed 2 bases from V and 15 bases from J; junction bases left unmatched: 14. The CDR3 is made up of 14 amino acids. The germline CDR1 and CDR2 sequences are SGHVS and FQNEAQ. The CDR3 DNA sequence: TGTGCCAGCAGCTTATCTGGCGTGGGCGGGGGTTTATATTTT. Its protein product is CASSLSGVGGGLYF.

This clonotype appeared many times. The V call is TRBV6-4, the J call TRBJ1-2, with 7 nucleotides matching TRBD1. Germline lookup yields CDR1 MRHNA and CDR2 SNTAGT. CDR3 size: 15 residues. The V and J ends lost 0 bases and 2 bases, in that order; junction bases with no gene match: 3. The CDR3 is CASSDSSTGNYGYTF. CDR3 sequence (DNA): TGTGCCAGCAGTGACTCGTCGACAGGGAACTATGGCTACACCTTC.

This chain links TRBV6-1 with TRBJ2-3, with 7 bases lining up with TRBD2. With 5 bases clipped from V and 0 bases from J, the junction kept 8 bases outside the gene matches. Germline V gene sequence: CDR1 MNHNS, CDR2 SASEGT. This CDR3 has 16 amino acids. The CDR3 coding sequence is TGTGCCAGCAGTCCTCGGGGAGCGGGAAGCACAGATACGCAGTATTTT. The encoded protein is CASSPRGAGSTDTQYF.

The genes are TRBV7-2 and TRBJ2-7; the D call may be TRBD1 or TRBD2 (5 bases each). The germline V gene has CDR1 SGHTA and CDR2 FQGNSA. This CDR3 is 13 amino acids long. V was clipped by 4 bases and J by 4 bases, with 11 bases between them. The CDR3 sequence: CASSWDLRYEQYF. CDR3 coding DNA: TGTGCCAGCAGCTGGGACCTCCGGTACGAGCAGTACTTC.

This rearrangement joins TRBV12-3 or TRBV12-4 to TRBJ2-1, with 9 positions matching TRBD2. After removal of 6 bases from V and 6 bases from J, the junction contained 9 bases not matched to a gene. CDR3 length: 15 amino acids. The CDR3 sequence: CASRGGGLAINEQFF. The CDR3 region has the DNA TGTGCCAGCAGAGGGGGGGGACTAGCTATCAATGAGCAGTTCTTC.

In its sample, this clonotype was seen a few times. The V call is TRBV12-3 or TRBV12-4, the J call TRBJ2-7, with D unresolved. V lost 2 bases and J lost 2, with 10 bases in between. The CDR3 totals 14 residues. The chain's CDR3 is CASSLTRTPYEQYF. As DNA, the CDR3 is TGTGCCAGCAGTTTAACACGGACCCCCTACGAGCAGTACTTC.

The chain carries TRBV20-1 and TRBJ2-1; tentative D call: TRBD2 (5 bases). The CDR3 contains 15 residues. The germline gives CDR1 DFQATT, CDR2 SNEGSKA (reference sequence). V lost 0 bases, J lost 7 bases, and 16 bases lay in between. CDR3 sequence reads: CSARDPRGGGNEQFF. CDR3 DNA: TGCAGTGCTAGAGATCCCAGAGGAGGTGGGAATGAGCAGTTCTTC.

This clonotype was seen repeatedly, ten times or more. This rearrangement joins TRBV10-2 to TRBJ1-6; no reliable D call. Germline V CDR1 and CDR2: WSHSY, SAAADI. This CDR3 has 15 amino acids. V was trimmed by 3 bases and J by 0 bases, leaving 6 bases between them. CDR3 bases: TGCGCCAGCAGTGAAGGGAGCTCCTATAATTCACCCCTCCACTTT. It codes for CASSEGSSYNSPLHF.

The table lists this clonotype with a few counts. The genes are TRBV28 and TRBJ1-1, with TRBD1 matching over 10 bases. From germline, CDR1 is MDHEN and CDR2 SYDVKM. This CDR3 spans 15 amino acids. Trimming at V came to 5 bases and at J to 6 bases, leaving 9 bases not matched to a gene. The CDR3 DNA follows: TGTGCCAGCAGTACAAGGGACAGGGGTTTGGCTGAAGCTTTCTTT. This gives the protein CASSTRDRGLAEAFF.